This TCR beta chain was identified during a study of siplizumab effects on memory and regulatory T cells. Regarding this clone: The antigen remains undetermined.

The data were produced by immunoSEQ multiplex PCR, yet TCRdb's version contains in-frame clones alone and is incomplete. The sample includes about 91,000 clones, approximately 93% of them seen just once. CDR1 and CDR2 (germline): MNHEY, SVGAGI. Unmatched junction bases numbered 2, after V lost 4 bases and J lost 2 bases. This CDR3 contains 15 residues. Study-wide findings and caveats: It was not possible to assign a naive or memory phenotype to roughly 80-96% of proliferating CD4+ or CD8+ clones. The study found that siplizumab significantly reduced alloreactive sequences traceable to unstimulated CD4+ memory cells.

The rearrangement uses TRBV6-5 and TRBJ1-3; 10 nucleotides line up with TRBD1. The TCR originated in a human donor in good health. Material: CD8+ T cells sorted from blood. CDR3 region: CASSSDRGAGNTIYF. CDR3 coding DNA: TGTGCCAGCAGTTCGGACAGGGGGGCTGGAAACACCATATATTTT.